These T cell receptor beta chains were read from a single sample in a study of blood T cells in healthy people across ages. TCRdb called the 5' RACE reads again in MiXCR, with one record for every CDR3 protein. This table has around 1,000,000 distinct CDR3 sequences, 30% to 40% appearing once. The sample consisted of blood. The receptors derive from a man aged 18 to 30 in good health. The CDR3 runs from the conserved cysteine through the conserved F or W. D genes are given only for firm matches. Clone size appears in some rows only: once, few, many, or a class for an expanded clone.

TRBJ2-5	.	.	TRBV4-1	TGCGCCAGCAGCCTTCGCCAGGCGGGTCAGGAGACCCAGTACTTC	CASSLRQAGQETQYF
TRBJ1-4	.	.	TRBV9	TGTGCCAGCAGCGGAGCAAGGGGAACTAATGAAAAACTGTTTTTT	CASSGARGTNEKLFF
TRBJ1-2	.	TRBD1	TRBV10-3	TGTGCCACAGGGGGGGCAGTCTATGGCTACACCTTC	CATGGAVYGYTF
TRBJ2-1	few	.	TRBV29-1	TGCAGCGTTGAAATTTCAAATGAGCAGTTCTTC	CSVEISNEQFF
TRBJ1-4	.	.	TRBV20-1	TGCAGTGCTAGAGACGCGGGGGGCTGGGATGAAAAACTGTTTTTT	CSARDAGGWDEKLFF
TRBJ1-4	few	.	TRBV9	TGTGCCAGCAGCGTAGAAGGCAGGAGCGAAAAACTGTTTTTT	CASSVEGRSEKLFF
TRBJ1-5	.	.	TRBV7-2	TGTGCCAGCAGCTTAGCGATGGCAAGGGGACAGCCCCAGCATTTT	CASSLAMARGQPQHF
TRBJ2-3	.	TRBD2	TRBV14	TGTGCCAGCAGCCAATTCCAGAAGCGGGGGCCCACAGATACGCAGTATTTT	CASSQFQKRGPTDTQYF
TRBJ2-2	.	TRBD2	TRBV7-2	TGTGCCAGCAGCTTAAATGGGGGGGTGGCCGGGGAGCTGTTTTTT	CASSLNGGVAGELFF
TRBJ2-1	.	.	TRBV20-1	TGCAGTGCTAGAGATAGGCTTGGGGGCTACGAGCAGTTCTTC	CSARDRLGGYEQFF
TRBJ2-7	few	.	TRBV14	TGTGCCAGCAGCCAGCTACTTTACTACGAGCAGTACTTC	CASSQLLYYEQYF
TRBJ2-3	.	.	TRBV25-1	TGTGCCAGCAGTCGCCGGGACCCCCGCGACGGCACAGATACGCAGTATTTT	CASSRRDPRDGTDTQYF
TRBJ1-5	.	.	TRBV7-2	TGTGCCAGCAGCTTAGAGTTGGCAGGGAGGCAGCCCCAGCATTTT	CASSLELAGRQPQHF
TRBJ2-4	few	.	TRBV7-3	TGTGCCAGCAGCTTAGAGCGGGTAGCCAAAAACATTCAGTACTTC	CASSLERVAKNIQYF